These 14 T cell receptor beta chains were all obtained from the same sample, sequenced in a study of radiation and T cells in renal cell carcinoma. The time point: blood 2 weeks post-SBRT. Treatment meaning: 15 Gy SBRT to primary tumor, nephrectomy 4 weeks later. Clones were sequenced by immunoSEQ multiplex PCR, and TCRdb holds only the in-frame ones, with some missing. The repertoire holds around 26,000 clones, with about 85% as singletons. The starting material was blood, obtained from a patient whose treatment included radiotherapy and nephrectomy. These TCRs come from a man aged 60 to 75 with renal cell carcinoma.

The CDR3 coding sequence is TGTGCCAGCAGAGGGCGGGAGGGCCAGAATGAGCAGTTCTTC. Its translation: CASRGREGQNEQFF. V usage is TRBV2 and J usage is TRBJ2-1; 9 bases are a match to TRBD2. The ends lost 6 bases at V and 7 bases at J; junction bases unmatched: 7. The CDR3 loop spans 14 amino acids. Germline V lookup: CDR1 SNHLY, CDR2 FYNNEI. The variable domain in full, with the rest retrieved from reference TRBV2 and TRBJ2-1, is EPEVTQTPSHQVTQMGQEVILRCVPISNHLYFYWYRQILGQKVEFLVSFYNNEISEKSEIFDDQFSVERPDGSNFTLKIRSTKLEDSAMYFCASRGREGQNEQFFGPGTRLTVL.

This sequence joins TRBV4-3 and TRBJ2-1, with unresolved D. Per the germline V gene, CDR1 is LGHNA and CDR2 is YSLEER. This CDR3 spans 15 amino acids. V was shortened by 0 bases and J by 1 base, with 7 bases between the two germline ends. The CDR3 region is CASSQDPASYNEQFF. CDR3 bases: TGCGCCAGCAGCCAAGATCCAGCTTCCTACAATGAGCAGTTCTTC.

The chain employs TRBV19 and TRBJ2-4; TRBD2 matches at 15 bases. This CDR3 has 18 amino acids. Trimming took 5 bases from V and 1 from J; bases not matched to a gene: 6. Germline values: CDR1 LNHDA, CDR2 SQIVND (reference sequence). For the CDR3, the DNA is TGTGCCAGTAGTGGGGGACTAGCGGGAGGATCGGCCAAAAACATTCAGTACTTC. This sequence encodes CASSGGLAGGSAKNIQYF.

CDR3 DNA: TGTGCCAGCAGCTTAGGGGGCAGAAACAATGAGCAGTTCTTC. It translates to CASSLGGRNNEQFF. The chain recombines TRBV7-2 with TRBJ2-1; possible D gene TRBD1, 5 bases. Trimming removed 1 base from V and 5 bases from J, with 9 bases in between. Germline CDR1 is SGHTA and CDR2 is FQGNSA. There are 14 residues in the CDR3.

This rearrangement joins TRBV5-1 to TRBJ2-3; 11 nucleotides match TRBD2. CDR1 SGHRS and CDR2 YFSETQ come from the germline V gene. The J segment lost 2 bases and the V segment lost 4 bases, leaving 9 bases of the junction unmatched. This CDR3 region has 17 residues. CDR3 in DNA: TGCGCCAGCAGCCCCTCGCCTAGCGGGAGGTCCACAGATACGCAGTATTTT. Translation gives CASSPSPSGRSTDTQYF.

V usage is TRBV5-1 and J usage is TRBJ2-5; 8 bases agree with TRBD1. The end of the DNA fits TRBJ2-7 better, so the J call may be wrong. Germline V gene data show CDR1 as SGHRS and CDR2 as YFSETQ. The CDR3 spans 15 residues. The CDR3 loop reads CASSGRDRSSYEQYF. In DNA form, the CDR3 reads TGCGCCAGCAGCGGACGGGACAGGAGCTCCTACGAGCAGTACTTC.

CDR3 region: CASSEVQGNEQYF. The CDR3 region has the DNA TGCGCCAGCAGTGAGGTGCAGGGGAACGAGCAGTACTTC. The chain employs TRBV10-1 and TRBJ2-7, with D maybe TRBD1 (6 bases). V lost 2 bases and J lost 5, with 10 bases in between. CDR1 and CDR2 (germline): WNHNN, SYGVQD (reference sequence). The CDR3 contains 13 residues.

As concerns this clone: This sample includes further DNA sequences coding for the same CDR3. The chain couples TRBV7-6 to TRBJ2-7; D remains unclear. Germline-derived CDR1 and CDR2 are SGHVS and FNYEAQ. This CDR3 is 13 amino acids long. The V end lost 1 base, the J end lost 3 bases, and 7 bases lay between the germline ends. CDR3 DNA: TGTGCCAGCAGCTTAGGACCGAACTACGAGCAGTACTTC. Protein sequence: CASSLGPNYEQYF.

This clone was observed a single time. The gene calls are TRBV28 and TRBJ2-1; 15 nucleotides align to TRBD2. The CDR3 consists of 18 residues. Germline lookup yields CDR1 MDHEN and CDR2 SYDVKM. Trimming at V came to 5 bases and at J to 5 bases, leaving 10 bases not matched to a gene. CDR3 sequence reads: CASSIRTSGRADDNEQFF. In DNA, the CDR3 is TGTGCCAGCAGTATAAGGACTAGCGGGAGGGCCGACGACAATGAGCAGTTCTTC.

For the CDR3, the DNA is TGTGCTAGTGGATCTGGGGGGAGCTATGGCTACACCTTC. It encodes CASGSGGSYGYTF. This chain connects TRBV12-5 to TRBJ1-2; weak D call: TRBD1 (5 bases). The CDR3 runs to 13 residues. The germline V and J ends were trimmed by 6 bases and 4 bases, with 12 bases remaining between them. The germline V gene encodes CDR1 LGHNT and CDR2 FRNRAP. The complete variable domain, with remaining parts taken from reference TRBV12-5 and TRBJ1-2, reads DARVTQTPRHKVTEMGQEVTMRCQPILGHNTVFWYRQTMMQGLELLAYFRNRAPLDDSGMPKDRFSAEMPDATLATLKIQPSEPRDSAVYFCASGSGGSYGYTFGSGTRLTVV.

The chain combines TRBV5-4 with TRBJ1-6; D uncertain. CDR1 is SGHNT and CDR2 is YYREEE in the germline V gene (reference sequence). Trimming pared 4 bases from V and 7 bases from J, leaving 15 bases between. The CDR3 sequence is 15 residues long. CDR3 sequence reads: CASSAHPGENSPLHF. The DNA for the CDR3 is TGTGCCAGCAGCGCGCACCCAGGCGAAAATTCACCCCTCCACTTT.

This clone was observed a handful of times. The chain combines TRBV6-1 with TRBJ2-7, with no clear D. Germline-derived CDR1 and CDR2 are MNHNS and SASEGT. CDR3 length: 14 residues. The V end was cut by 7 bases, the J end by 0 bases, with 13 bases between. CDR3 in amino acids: CASTFGLTSYEQYF. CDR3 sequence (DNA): TGTGCCAGCACTTTCGGGTTGACCTCCTACGAGCAGTACTTC.

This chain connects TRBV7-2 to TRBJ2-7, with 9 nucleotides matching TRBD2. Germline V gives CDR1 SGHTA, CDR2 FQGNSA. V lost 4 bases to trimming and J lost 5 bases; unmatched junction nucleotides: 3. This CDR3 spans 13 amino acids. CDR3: CASSSAGGNEQYF. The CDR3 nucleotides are TGTGCCAGCAGCTCAGCGGGAGGAAACGAGCAGTACTTC.

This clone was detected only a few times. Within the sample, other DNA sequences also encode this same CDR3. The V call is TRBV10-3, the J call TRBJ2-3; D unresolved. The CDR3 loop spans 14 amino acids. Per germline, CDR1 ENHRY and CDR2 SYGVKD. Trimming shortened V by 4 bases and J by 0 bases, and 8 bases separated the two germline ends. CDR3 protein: CAISGPFSTDTQYF. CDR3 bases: TGTGCCATCAGTGGTCCTTTTAGCACAGATACGCAGTATTTT.